The clone carrying this T cell receptor beta chain was seen a handful of times. Its cognate antigen is unknown. TCRdb used MiXCR to reprocess the 5' RACE reads, holding one entry per CDR3 protein. The sample carries about 64,000 distinct CDR3 sequences, around 6.4% recorded once. The entry originates in a study of CD8 T cells in ankylosing spondylitis. The germline V gene encodes CDR1 DFQATT and CDR2 SNEGSKA (reference sequence). V shed 6 bases and J shed 7 bases, with 13 bases lying between them. The CDR3 consists of 11 residues. Notes on the study in general: Previously reported in reactive arthritis synovial fluid and blood were some of the motif variants. A TCR beta motif of several highly homologous variants appeared characteristic of ankylosing spondylitis blood. The study looked at matched synovial fluid samples from ankylosing spondylitis patients. Disease-linked clones were reported to be significantly enriched there.

The TCR originated in a male donor with ankylosing spondylitis. The specimen sequenced was synovial fluid, either unsorted or a sorted T cell fraction (not recorded which). The rearrangement joins TRBV20-1 to TRBJ2-7; D perhaps matches TRBD2 (6 bases). The CDR3 loop is CSASGLEEQYF. Written as DNA, the CDR3 is TGCAGTGCCTCGGGACTCGAGGAGCAGTACTTC.